Listed below are T cell receptor beta chains from one sample, sequenced in a study of blood T cell repertoires in COVID-19. Sequenced by immunoSEQ multiplex PCR; TCRdb stores in-frame clones only, minus some. This sample carries 200,000 to 300,000 clones, 75% to 95% of them seen once, and the ten largest clones take approximately 2.6%. Sequenced input: peripheral blood. Receptors originate from a person aged 18-35 years with COVID-19, enrolled during active disease. Both conserved end residues are part of each CDR3. Fields, in order: D gene, J gene, V gene, CDR3 protein, CDR3 DNA. D genes are given only for firm matches.

D gene: NA; J gene: TRBJ2-1; V gene: TRBV10-3; CDR3 protein: CAISEFLGTNEQFF; CDR3 DNA: TGTGCCATCAGTGAGTTTCTTGGGACAAATGAGCAGTTCTTC
D gene: NA; J gene: TRBJ2-1; V gene: TRBV19; CDR3 protein: CASSPAGAYNEQFF; CDR3 DNA: TGTGCCAGTAGTCCAGCGGGCGCCTACAATGAGCAGTTCTTC
D gene: TRBD1; J gene: TRBJ1-1; V gene: TRBV6-4; CDR3 protein: CASRQDRTNTEAFF; CDR3 DNA: TGTGCCAGCAGACAGGACAGGACGAACACTGAAGCTTTCTTT
D gene: TRBD1; J gene: TRBJ1-4; V gene: TRBV6-5; CDR3 protein: CASTSPGQGAGKLFF; CDR3 DNA: TGTGCCAGCACTTCACCGGGACAGGGGGCAGGAAAACTGTTTTTT
D gene: NA; J gene: TRBJ2-1; V gene: TRBV27; CDR3 protein: CASSMRQVTRGSYNEQFF; CDR3 DNA: TGTGCCAGCAGTATGAGACAGGTGACACGCGGCTCCTACAATGAGCAGTTCTTC
D gene: NA; J gene: TRBJ2-7; V gene: TRBV7-9; CDR3 protein: CASSFATSVEQYF; CDR3 DNA: TGTGCCAGCAGCTTTGCCACCTCAGTAGAGCAGTACTTC
D gene: NA; J gene: TRBJ1-5; V gene: TRBV19; CDR3 protein: CASCSSGDRQPQHF; CDR3 DNA: TGTGCCAGTTGCTCGAGCGGGGATCGTCAGCCCCAGCATTTT
D gene: TRBD2; J gene: TRBJ2-1; V gene: TRBV19; CDR3 protein: CASTSYGTSGSYEQFF; CDR3 DNA: TGTGCCAGTACATCCTATGGGACTAGCGGGAGCTATGAGCAGTTCTTC
D gene: TRBD1; J gene: TRBJ2-3; V gene: TRBV5-1; CDR3 protein: CASSFMGTVYGTQYF; CDR3 DNA: TGCGCCAGCAGCTTTATGGGGACAGTGTACGGTACGCAGTATTTT
D gene: TRBD1; J gene: TRBJ1-2; V gene: TRBV5-6; CDR3 protein: CASSLVPGQGDGYTF; CDR3 DNA: TGTGCCAGCAGCTTGGTGCCGGGACAGGGAGATGGCTACACCTTC
D gene: NA; J gene: TRBJ1-2; V gene: TRBV5-8; CDR3 protein: CASSLQGPNYGYTF; CDR3 DNA: TGTGCCAGCAGCTTGCAGGGGCCTAACTATGGCTACACCTTC
D gene: NA; J gene: TRBJ2-1; V gene: TRBV11-2; CDR3 protein: CASSLDVAERVDEQFF; CDR3 DNA: TGTGCCAGCAGCTTAGATGTGGCGGAACGAGTGGATGAGCAGTTCTTC
D gene: NA; J gene: TRBJ1-1; V gene: TRBV6-1; CDR3 protein: CASSEPGQSLFNTEAFF; CDR3 DNA: TGTGCCAGCAGTGAGCCGGGACAAAGTCTCTTCAACACTGAAGCTTTCTTT
D gene: NA; J gene: TRBJ2-3; V gene: TRBV19; CDR3 protein: CASSPYGDTQYF; CDR3 DNA: TGTGCCAGTAGTCCCTACGGGGATACGCAGTATTTT
D gene: TRBD2; J gene: TRBJ2-1; V gene: TRBV30; CDR3 protein: CAWSVSGSQFF; CDR3 DNA: TGTGCCTGGAGTGTAAGCGGGAGCCAGTTCTTC
D gene: NA; J gene: TRBJ2-6; V gene: TRBV5-4; CDR3 protein: CASSLGQTTNVLTF; CDR3 DNA: TGTGCCAGCAGCCTGGGACAAACAACCAACGTCCTGACTTTC